Presented here are 30 T cell receptor beta chains from one specimen sequenced in a study of blood T cell repertoires in COVID-19. Repertoires were generated with immunoSEQ multiplex PCR, while TCRdb's copy carries only in-frame clones and drops some. Counted here are 120,000 or so clones, about four fifths occurring once; the ten biggest clones make up 12%. Sequenced input: peripheral blood. These receptors all stem from a man aged 55 to 70 with acute or convalescent COVID-19.

V usage is TRBV11-2 and J usage is TRBJ2-3; no reliable D call. This CDR3 region has 15 residues. V was pared by 2 bases and J by 8 bases, with 17 bases between. Germline-derived CDR1 and CDR2 are SGHAT and FQNNGV. CDR3 loop: CASSLLTSFQSTQYF. CDR3 nucleotide sequence: TGTGCCAGCAGCTTACTAACTTCATTTCAAAGTACGCAGTATTTT.

V usage is TRBV9 and J usage is TRBJ1-6; a weak D match, TRBD1 (5 bases). The V end was cut by 0 bases, the J end by 11 bases, with 15 bases between. The CDR3 extends over 15 amino acids. Germline CDR1 SGDLS, CDR2 YYNGEE. The CDR3 nucleotides are TGTGCCAGCAGCGTAGACATGGACCGGGGGGCACCCCTCCACTTT. Translating it yields CASSVDMDRGAPLHF.

V usage is TRBV2 and J usage is TRBJ2-2, with 9 nucleotides matching TRBD1. Germline values: CDR1 SNHLY, CDR2 FYNNEI. The CDR3 spans 15 residues. V lost 8 bases and J lost 4; bases outside the gene matches: 8. CDR3 sequence: CASARDRAGTGELFF. CDR3 DNA: TGTGCCAGCGCCCGGGACAGGGCGGGCACCGGGGAGCTGTTTTTT.

This sequence joins TRBV24-1 and TRBJ2-1; 14 bases line up with TRBD2. The V gene's germline CDR1 is KGHDR and CDR2 SFDVKD. This CDR3 region has 14 residues. J lost 13 bases, V lost 7 bases, and 8 bases had no gene match. CDR3: CATSPPGLAGEQFF. The CDR3 DNA reads TGTGCCACCAGCCCCCCGGGACTAGCGGGAGAACAGTTCTTC.

This sequence joins TRBV29-1 and TRBJ2-5; 12 bases align to TRBD2. The ends lost 5 bases at V and 3 bases at J; junction bases unmatched: 7. The CDR3 is 15 amino acids. Germline CDR1 is SQVTM and CDR2 is ANQGSEA. The CDR3 loop reads CSVKGLAGKKETQYF. CDR3 coding DNA: TGCAGCGTTAAAGGACTAGCGGGGAAGAAAGAGACCCAGTACTTC.

The gene calls are TRBV6-2 or TRBV6-3 and TRBJ2-3; TRBD2 matches 13 bases. Germline V gives CDR1 MNHEY, CDR2 SVGEGT. V lost 5 bases to trimming and J lost 3 bases; unmatched junction nucleotides: 5. The CDR3 is 16 amino acids. CDR3 sequence: CASSRPGLAGTDTQYF. In nucleotides, the CDR3 is TGTGCCAGCAGTCGACCGGGACTAGCGGGAACAGATACGCAGTATTTT.

The chain recombines TRBV29-1 with TRBJ2-2; 7 bases match TRBD2. V shed 4 bases, J shed 2 bases, and the junction held 7 bases outside the gene matches. Germline CDR1 SQVTM, CDR2 ANQGSEA. The CDR3 consists of 15 residues. The CDR3 nucleotides are TGCAGCGTTGTGAGGGGAGGGGTCAACACCGGGGAGCTGTTTTTT. This translates into CSVVRGGVNTGELFF.

The chain employs TRBV6-1 and TRBJ1-2, with 7 bases aligning to TRBD1. There are 15 residues in the CDR3. V was clipped by 5 bases and J by 3 bases; unmatched bases: 9. CDR1 is MNHNS, CDR2 SASEGT, per germline. The CDR3 DNA follows: TGTGCCAGCAGTTTCCGACAGAGGGGGCACTATGGCTACACCTTC. Amino acids: CASSFRQRGHYGYTF.

This clone appeared a few times. The rearrangement uses TRBV7-8 and TRBJ2-7; D gene ambiguous. The germline CDR1 and CDR2 sequences are SGHVS and FQNEAQ. There are 12 residues in the CDR3. V shed 2 bases and J shed 3 bases, with 5 bases lying between them. The CDR3 sequence: CASSLNFYEQYF. CDR3 coding DNA: TGTGCCAGCAGCTTAAACTTCTACGAGCAGTACTTC.

The chain couples TRBV4-1 to TRBJ2-1, with 10 bases matching TRBD2. Germline V CDR1 and CDR2: MGHRA, YSYEKL. The ends lost 1 base at V and 2 bases at J; junction bases unmatched: 2. CDR3 length: 16 amino acids. In DNA form, the CDR3 reads TGCGCCAGCAGCCAAGTACTAGCGGGAACCTACAATGAGCAGTTCTTC. Translated: CASSQVLAGTYNEQFF.

This clone has a single count. This sequence joins TRBV7-3 and TRBJ2-3; 9 nucleotides agree with TRBD2. The V gene's germline CDR1 is SGHTA and CDR2 FQGTGA. The CDR3 loop spans 16 amino acids. The J segment lost 1 base and the V segment lost 1 base, leaving 3 bases of the junction unmatched. In DNA form, the CDR3 reads TGTGCCAGCAGCTTAATGGGCGGGAGGGGCACAGATACGCAGTATTTT. As protein: CASSLMGGRGTDTQYF.

The V gene is TRBV5-1, the J gene TRBJ2-3, with a weak D call TRBD1 (7 bases). V was clipped by 3 bases and J by 2 bases, with 13 bases between them. The CDR3 consists of 15 residues. In germline, CDR1 is SGHRS, CDR2 YFSETQ. The CDR3 bases are TGCGCCAGCAGCTGGGGGGACAGATACACAGATACGCAGTATTTT. The encoded protein is CASSWGDRYTDTQYF.

The chain uses TRBV18 and TRBJ1-2, with 10 bases lining up with TRBD1. From germline, CDR1 is KGHSH and CDR2 LQKENI. V shed 3 bases and J 1 base; nucleotides not matched to a gene: 2. The CDR3 spans 15 residues. In DNA form, the CDR3 reads TGTGCCAGCTCACCCTGGGACAGGGGTAACTATGGCTACACCTTC. Protein product: CASSPWDRGNYGYTF.

This rearrangement joins TRBV18 to TRBJ2-7; perhaps TRBD1 as D (5 bases). The CDR3 consists of 12 residues. CDR1 and CDR2 (germline): KGHSH, LQKENI. The ends were cut back, 5 bases at V and 4 bases at J, with 9 bases in the middle. CDR3 nucleotides: TGTGCCAGCTCAGGTACAGGATACGAGCAGTACTTC. It yields the protein CASSGTGYEQYF.

In its sample, this clone was seen once. The V gene is TRBV2, the J gene TRBJ2-2; 13 nucleotides line up with TRBD2. There are 15 residues in the CDR3. The junction had 5 bases not matched to a gene; V was cut back by 7 bases and J by 6 bases. The germline V gene encodes CDR1 SNHLY and CDR2 FYNNEI. The CDR3 nucleotides are TGTGCCAGCAAGGAACTAGCGGGAGGGTCCGGGGAGCTGTTTTTT. Its protein is CASKELAGGSGELFF.

In this sample, this clone turned up many times. This chain links TRBV23-1 with TRBJ1-1; D gene ambiguous. TRBV23-1 is assigned to the ORF class and has an uncertain function. The length of the CDR3 is 10 residues. V lost 4 bases and J lost 8, with 5 bases in between. DNA of the CDR3: TGCGCCAGCAGTCCGGTAGAAGCTTTCTTT. Translated: CASSPVEAFF.

The V gene is TRBV28, the J gene TRBJ1-5; TRBD1 matches 7 bases. The germline gives CDR1 MDHEN, CDR2 SYDVKM. This CDR3 region has 13 residues. CDR3 bases: TGTGCAGGGACAGCCCATAGCAATCAGCCCCAGCATTTT. This encodes CAGTAHSNQPQHF. Together with reference TRBV28 and TRBJ1-5, the CDR3 gives the full variable domain: DVKVTQSSRYLVKRTGEKVFLECVQDMDHENMFWYRQDPGLGLRLIYFSYDVKMKEKGDIPEGYSVSREKKERFSLILESASTNQTSMYLCAGTAHSNQPQHFGDGTRLSIL.

The V gene is TRBV3-1 (or the pseudogene TRBV3-2), the J gene TRBJ2-2; 7 bases are shared with TRBD1. CDR3 length equals 14 residues. Germline V gene sequence: CDR1 LGHDT, CDR2 YNNKEL (reference sequence). The junction had 7 bases not matched to a gene; V was cut back by 3 bases and J by 9 bases. CDR3 protein: CASSQPTRGRELFF. The CDR3 DNA reads TGTGCCAGCAGCCAGCCCACCAGGGGGAGGGAGCTGTTTTTT.

A single count supports this clone. This chain connects TRBV4-1 to TRBJ2-7; TRBD2 matches at 7 bases. The length of the CDR3 is 13 residues. Looked up from germline, CDR1 is MGHRA and CDR2 is YSYEKL. The junction had 4 bases not matched to a gene; V was cut back by 2 bases and J by 6 bases. CDR3 bases: TGCGCCAGCAGCCAATCGCGGGAGCTCGAGCAGTACTTC. Translating gives CASSQSRELEQYF.

The gene calls are TRBV5-1 and TRBJ1-1, with 7 nucleotides matching TRBD1. The germline gives CDR1 SGHRS, CDR2 YFSETQ. This CDR3 has 14 amino acids. The V and J ends lost 6 bases and 2 bases, in that order; junction bases with no gene match: 7. Written as DNA, the CDR3 is TGCGCCAGCACCCAGACAGGGTCAAACACTGAAGCTTTCTTT. Its translation is CASTQTGSNTEAFF.

The V call is TRBV10-3, the J call TRBJ2-2; the D gene is possibly TRBD2 (5 bases). The CDR3 sequence is 14 residues long. Germline V lookup: CDR1 ENHRY, CDR2 SYGVKD. V was cut by 7 bases and J by 3 bases, with 12 bases left in between. In DNA, the CDR3 is TGTGCCATCACATCGGGGATTGACACCGGGGAGCTGTTTTTT. Translating gives CAITSGIDTGELFF.

The chain is built from TRBV5-1 and TRBJ1-4; D perhaps matches TRBD1 (5 bases). Trimming pared 2 bases from V and 8 bases from J, leaving 13 bases between. This CDR3 has 14 residues. Germline loops: CDR1 SGHRS, CDR2 YFSETQ. In DNA, the CDR3 is TGCGCCAGCAGCTTTATGACAGACTCCGAAAAACTGTTTTTT. Protein sequence: CASSFMTDSEKLFF. The full variable domain, with the rest looked up from reference TRBV5-1 and TRBJ1-4, is KAGVTQTPRYLIKTRGQQVTLSCSPISGHRSVSWYQQTPGQGLQFLFEYFSETQRNKGNFPGRFSGRQFSNSRSEMNVSTLELGDSALYLCASSFMTDSEKLFFGSGTQLSVL.

J is TRBJ2-7 and V is TRBV30, with D possibly TRBD2 on 7 matching bases. Trimming stripped 0 bases from V and 4 bases from J, with 22 bases between. The CDR3 runs to 17 residues. Germline assignment: CDR1 GTSNPN and CDR2 SVGIG (reference sequence). The CDR3 region has the DNA TGTGCCTGGAGTGTAAAGGGCGGGGGCCCTAAACCTTACGAGCAGTACTTC. Protein: CAWSVKGGGPKPYEQYF.

The chain has TRBV24-1 and TRBJ2-3; D not certain. Trimming stripped 4 bases from V and 0 bases from J, with 4 bases between. The CDR3 contains 13 residues. CDR1 KGHDR and CDR2 SFDVKD come from the germline V gene. The CDR3 loop is CATSDGSTDTQYF. The DNA of the CDR3 is TGTGCCACCAGTGACGGGAGCACAGATACGCAGTATTTT.

The rearrangement joins TRBV5-1 to TRBJ2-1, with 10 bases identical to TRBD2. V trimming: 0 bases; J trimming: 9 bases; junction bases outside the gene matches: 9. The CDR3 totals 16 residues. Germline CDR1 is SGHRS and CDR2 is YFSETQ. The CDR3 DNA is TGCGCCAGCAGCTTGGCACTGGCTAGCGGGAGTTCTGAGCAGTTCTTC. It specifies CASSLALASGSSEQFF.

This clone came up a few times. V is TRBV28 and J is TRBJ1-6; 8 nucleotides line up with TRBD1. CDR1 is MDHEN and CDR2 is SYDVKM in the germline V gene. Trimming at V came to 5 bases and at J to 8 bases, leaving 14 bases not matched to a gene. The CDR3 extends over 17 amino acids. In DNA form, the CDR3 reads TGTGCCAGCAGTAGACTACGGACAGGGCTTCGGGATTCACCCCTCCACTTT. Translation gives CASSRLRTGLRDSPLHF.

V usage is TRBV3-1 (or the pseudogene TRBV3-2) and J usage is TRBJ2-5; 9 nucleotides line up with TRBD2. The CDR3 is made up of 16 amino acids. Per germline, CDR1 LGHDT and CDR2 YNNKEL (reference sequence). Unmatched junction bases numbered 7, after V lost 0 bases and J lost 5 bases. Here the CDR3 DNA reads TGTGCCAGCAGCCAAGACGGAGCGGGAGGTACGGAGACCCAGTACTTC. It encodes CASSQDGAGGTETQYF.

J is TRBJ2-5 and V is TRBV5-4, with a tentative D call TRBD1 (7 bases). CDR3 size: 14 residues. V was clipped by 3 bases and J by 3 bases, with 12 bases between them. The V gene's germline CDR1 is SGHNT and CDR2 YYREEE (reference sequence). The CDR3 bases are TGTGCCAGCAGCTCTGGGGGGACAGAAGAGACCCAGTACTTC. Protein sequence: CASSSGGTEETQYF.

The J gene is TRBJ2-2, the V gene TRBV2; D possibly corresponds to TRBD2 (6 bases). V was cut by 7 bases and J by 0 bases, with 12 bases left in between. CDR3 length equals 15 residues. Germline CDR1 and CDR2: SNHLY and FYNNEI. Here the CDR3 DNA reads TGTGCCAGCACCATTAGCGGCACGAACACCGGGGAGCTGTTTTTT. It specifies CASTISGTNTGELFF.

The chain carries TRBV9 and TRBJ2-2; tentative D call: TRBD2 (5 bases). Between the trimmed V and J ends, which lost 0 bases and 6 bases, there was a span of 15 bases. Germline CDR1 is SGDLS and CDR2 is YYNGEE. The CDR3 has 16 amino acids. The CDR3 spells CASSVVASRRAGELFF. CDR3 in DNA: TGTGCCAGCAGCGTAGTAGCTAGCCGTAGGGCCGGGGAGCTGTTTTTT.